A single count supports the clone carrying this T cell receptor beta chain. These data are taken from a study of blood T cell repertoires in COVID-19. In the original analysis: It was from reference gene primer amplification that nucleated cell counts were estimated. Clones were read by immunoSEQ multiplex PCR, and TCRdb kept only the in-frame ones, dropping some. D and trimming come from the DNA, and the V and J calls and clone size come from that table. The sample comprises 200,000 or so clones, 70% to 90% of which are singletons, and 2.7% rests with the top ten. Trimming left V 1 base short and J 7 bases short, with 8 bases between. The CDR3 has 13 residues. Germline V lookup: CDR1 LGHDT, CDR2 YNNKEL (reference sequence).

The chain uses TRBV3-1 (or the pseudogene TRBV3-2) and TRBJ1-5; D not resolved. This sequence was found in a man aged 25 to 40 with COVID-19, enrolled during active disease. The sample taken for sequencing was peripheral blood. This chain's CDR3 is CASSQGYGQPQHF. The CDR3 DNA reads TGTGCCAGCAGCCAAGGATACGGGCAGCCCCAGCATTTT.